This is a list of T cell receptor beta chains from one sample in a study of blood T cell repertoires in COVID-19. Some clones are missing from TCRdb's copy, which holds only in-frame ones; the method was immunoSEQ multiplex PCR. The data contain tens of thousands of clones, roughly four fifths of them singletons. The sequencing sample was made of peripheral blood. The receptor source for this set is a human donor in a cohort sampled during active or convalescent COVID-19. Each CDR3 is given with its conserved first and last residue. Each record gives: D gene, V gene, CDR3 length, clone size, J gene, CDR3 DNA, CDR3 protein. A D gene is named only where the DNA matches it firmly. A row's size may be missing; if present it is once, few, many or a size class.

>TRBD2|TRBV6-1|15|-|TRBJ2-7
TGTGCCAGCAGTGAAGCGACGGGGGGGCGCCACGAGCAGTACTTC
CASSEATGGRHEQYF
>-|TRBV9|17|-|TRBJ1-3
TGTGCCAGCAGCGTCGGACCACAAGACAGAGCTGGAAACACCATATATTTT
CASSVGPQDRAGNTIYF
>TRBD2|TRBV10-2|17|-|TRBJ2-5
TGCGCCAGCAGTGAGTGGTCTAGCGGGGGGGCTGGAGAGACCCAGTACTTC
CASSEWSSGGAGETQYF
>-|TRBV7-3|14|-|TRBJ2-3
TGTGCCAGCAGTCCCTCTCTAGCGACGAATACGCAGTATTTT
CASSPSLATNTQYF
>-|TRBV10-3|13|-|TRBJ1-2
TGTGCCACAACAGGGATCCCACACTATGGCTACACCTTC
CATTGIPHYGYTF
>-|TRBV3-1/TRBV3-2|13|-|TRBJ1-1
TGTGCCAGCCGCCGGGCCCTCAACACTGAAGCTTTCTTT
CASRRALNTEAFF
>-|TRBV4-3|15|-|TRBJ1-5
TGCGCCAGCAGCCCCCGGTACAGGGACGGTCAGCCCCAGCATTTT
CASSPRYRDGQPQHF
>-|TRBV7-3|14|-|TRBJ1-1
TGTGCCAGCAGCGTTGGTTGGGGCGACACTGAAGCTTTCTTT
CASSVGWGDTEAFF
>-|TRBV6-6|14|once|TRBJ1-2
TGTGCCAGCAGTTCTACGACAGGAAACTATGGCTACACCTTC
CASSSTTGNYGYTF
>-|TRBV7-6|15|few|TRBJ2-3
TGTGCCAGCAGCCAGAGACCCCAGGGGACAGATACGCAGTATTTT
CASSQRPQGTDTQYF
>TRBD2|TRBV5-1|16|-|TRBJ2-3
TGCGCCAGCAGCTTGGCCGTTAGCGGGGGAGCTGATACGCAGTATTTT
CASSLAVSGGADTQYF